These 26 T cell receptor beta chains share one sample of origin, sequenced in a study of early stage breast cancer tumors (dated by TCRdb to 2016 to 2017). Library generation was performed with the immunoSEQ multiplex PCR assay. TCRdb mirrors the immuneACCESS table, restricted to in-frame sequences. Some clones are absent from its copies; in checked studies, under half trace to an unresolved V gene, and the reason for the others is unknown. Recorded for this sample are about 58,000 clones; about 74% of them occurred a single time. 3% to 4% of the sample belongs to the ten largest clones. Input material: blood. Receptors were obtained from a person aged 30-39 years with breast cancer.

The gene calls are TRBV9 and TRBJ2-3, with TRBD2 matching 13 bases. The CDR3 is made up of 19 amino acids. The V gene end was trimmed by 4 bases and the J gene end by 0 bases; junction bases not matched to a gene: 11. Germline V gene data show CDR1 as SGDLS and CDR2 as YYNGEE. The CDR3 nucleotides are TGTGCCAGCAGCCCAGGACTAGCGGGAGACGTACAGAGCACAGATACGCAGTATTTT. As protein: CASSPGLAGDVQSTDTQYF.

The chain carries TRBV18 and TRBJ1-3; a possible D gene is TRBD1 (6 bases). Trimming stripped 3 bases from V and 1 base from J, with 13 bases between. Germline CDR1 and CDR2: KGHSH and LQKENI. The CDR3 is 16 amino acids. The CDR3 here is CASSPAGAMSGNTIYF. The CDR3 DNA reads TGTGCCAGCTCACCGGCGGGGGCAATGTCTGGAAACACCATATATTTT. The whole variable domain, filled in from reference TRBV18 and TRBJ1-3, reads NAGVMQNPRHLVRRRGQEARLRCSPMKGHSHVYWYRQLPEEGLKFMVYLQKENIIDESGMPKERFSAEFPKEGPSILRIQQVVRGDSAAYFCASSPAGAMSGNTIYFGEGSWLTVV.

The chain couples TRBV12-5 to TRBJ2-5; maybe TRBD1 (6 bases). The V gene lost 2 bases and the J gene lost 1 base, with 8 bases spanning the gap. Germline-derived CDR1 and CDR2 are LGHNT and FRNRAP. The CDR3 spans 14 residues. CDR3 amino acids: CASGLWDTQETQYF. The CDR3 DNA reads TGTGCTAGTGGTTTGTGGGACACCCAAGAGACCCAGTACTTC.

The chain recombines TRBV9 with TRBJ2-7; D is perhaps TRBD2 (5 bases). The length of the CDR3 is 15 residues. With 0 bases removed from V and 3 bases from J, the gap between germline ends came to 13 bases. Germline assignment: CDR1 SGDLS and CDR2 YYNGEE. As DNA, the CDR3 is TGTGCCAGCAGCGTAGCTGTGGGAGCGGTCTACGAGCAGTACTTC. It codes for CASSVAVGAVYEQYF.

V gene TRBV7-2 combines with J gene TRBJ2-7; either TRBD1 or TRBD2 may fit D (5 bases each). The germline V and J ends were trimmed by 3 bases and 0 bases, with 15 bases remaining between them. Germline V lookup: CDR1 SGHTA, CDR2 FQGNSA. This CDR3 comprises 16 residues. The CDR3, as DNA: TGTGCCAGCAGCTTGCTTGGGGCGGGTGCCTCCTACGAGCAGTACTTC. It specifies CASSLLGAGASYEQYF.

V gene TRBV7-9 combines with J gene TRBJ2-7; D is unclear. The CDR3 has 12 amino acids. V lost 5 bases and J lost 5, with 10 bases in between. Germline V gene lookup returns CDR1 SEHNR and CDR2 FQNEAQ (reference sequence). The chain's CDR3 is CASSPQWDEQYF. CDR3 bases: TGTGCCAGCAGCCCACAATGGGACGAGCAGTACTTC.

The CDR3 coding sequence is TGTGCCAGCAGAGAAACCGGGACAGGGGTTCACTATGGCTACACCTTC. Translating gives CASRETGTGVHYGYTF. The rearrangement joins TRBV6-1 to TRBJ1-2; 10 nucleotides match TRBD1. CDR1 is MNHNS, CDR2 SASEGT, per germline. The CDR3 length is 16 residues. J was trimmed by 3 bases and V by 6 bases; bases with no gene match: 10.

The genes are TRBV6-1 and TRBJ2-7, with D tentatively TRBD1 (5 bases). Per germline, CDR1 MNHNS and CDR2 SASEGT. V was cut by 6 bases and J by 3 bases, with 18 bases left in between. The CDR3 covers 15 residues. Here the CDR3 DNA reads TGTGCCAGCAGGGACATCGCAAGGATTAACTACGAGCAGTACTTC. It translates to CASRDIARINYEQYF.

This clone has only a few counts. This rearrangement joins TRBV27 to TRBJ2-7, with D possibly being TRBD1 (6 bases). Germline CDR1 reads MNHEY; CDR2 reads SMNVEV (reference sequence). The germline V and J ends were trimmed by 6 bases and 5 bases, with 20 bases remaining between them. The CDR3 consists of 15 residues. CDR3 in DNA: TGTGCCAGCAGGGTACAGGGCTCGGGACGCGACGAGCAGTACTTC. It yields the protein CASRVQGSGRDEQYF.

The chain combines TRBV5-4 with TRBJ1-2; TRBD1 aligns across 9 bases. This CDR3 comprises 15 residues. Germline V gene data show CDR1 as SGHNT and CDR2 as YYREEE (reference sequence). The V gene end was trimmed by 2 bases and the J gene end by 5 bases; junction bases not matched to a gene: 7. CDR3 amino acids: CASSLQGADAYGYTF. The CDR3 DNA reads TGTGCCAGCAGCTTACAGGGGGCGGATGCGTATGGCTACACCTTC.

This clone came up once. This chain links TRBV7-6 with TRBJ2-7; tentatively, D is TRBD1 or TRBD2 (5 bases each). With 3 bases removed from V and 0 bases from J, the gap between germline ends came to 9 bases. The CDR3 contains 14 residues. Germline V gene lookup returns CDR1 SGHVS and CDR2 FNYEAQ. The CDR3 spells CASSLGDSSYEQYF. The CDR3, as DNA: TGTGCCAGCAGCTTGGGGGATAGCTCCTACGAGCAGTACTTC.

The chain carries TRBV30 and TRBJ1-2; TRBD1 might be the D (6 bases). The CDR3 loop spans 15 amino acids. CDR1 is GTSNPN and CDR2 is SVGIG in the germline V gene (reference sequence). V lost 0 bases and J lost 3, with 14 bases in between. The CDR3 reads CAWSVRYGGYYGYTF. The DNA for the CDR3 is TGTGCCTGGAGTGTAAGGTACGGGGGCTACTATGGCTACACCTTC.

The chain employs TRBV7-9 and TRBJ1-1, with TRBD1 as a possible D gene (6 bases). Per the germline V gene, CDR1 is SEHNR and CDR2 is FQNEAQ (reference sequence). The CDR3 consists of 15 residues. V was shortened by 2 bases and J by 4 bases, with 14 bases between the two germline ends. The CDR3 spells CASSLTGNAGTEAFF. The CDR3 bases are TGTGCCAGCAGCTTAACAGGGAACGCAGGCACTGAAGCTTTCTTT.

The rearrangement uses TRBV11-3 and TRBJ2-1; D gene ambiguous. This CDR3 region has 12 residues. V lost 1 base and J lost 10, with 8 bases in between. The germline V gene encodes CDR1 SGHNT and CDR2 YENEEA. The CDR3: CASSLGLGEQFF. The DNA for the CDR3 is TGTGCCAGCAGCTTAGGTCTGGGAGAGCAGTTCTTC.

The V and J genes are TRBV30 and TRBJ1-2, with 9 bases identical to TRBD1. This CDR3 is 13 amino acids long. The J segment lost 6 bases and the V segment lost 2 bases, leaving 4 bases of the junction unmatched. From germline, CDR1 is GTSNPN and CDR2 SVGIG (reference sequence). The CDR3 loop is CAWSRDRVHGYTF. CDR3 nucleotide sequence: TGTGCCTGGAGTAGGGACAGGGTGCATGGCTACACCTTC.

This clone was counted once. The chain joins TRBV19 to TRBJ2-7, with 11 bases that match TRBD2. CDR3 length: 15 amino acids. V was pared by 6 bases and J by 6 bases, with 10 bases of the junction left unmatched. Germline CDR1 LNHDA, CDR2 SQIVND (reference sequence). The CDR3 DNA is TGTGCCAGTAGCCAAGGGACTAGCGGTACTCGCGAGCAGTACTTC. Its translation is CASSQGTSGTREQYF.

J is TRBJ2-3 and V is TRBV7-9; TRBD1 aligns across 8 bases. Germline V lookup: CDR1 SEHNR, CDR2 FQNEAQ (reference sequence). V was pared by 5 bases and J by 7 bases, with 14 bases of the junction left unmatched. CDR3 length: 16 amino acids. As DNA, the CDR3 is TGTGCCAGCAGCCAATACGAGGACAGGGATAGGCATACGCAGTATTTT. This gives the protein CASSQYEDRDRHTQYF.

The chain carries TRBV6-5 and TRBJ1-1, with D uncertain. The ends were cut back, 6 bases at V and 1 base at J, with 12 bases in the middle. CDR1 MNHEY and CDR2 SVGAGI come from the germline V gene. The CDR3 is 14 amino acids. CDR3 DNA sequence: TGTGCCAGCAGACCCCGGGCGACGAACACTGAAGCTTTCTTT. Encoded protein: CASRPRATNTEAFF.

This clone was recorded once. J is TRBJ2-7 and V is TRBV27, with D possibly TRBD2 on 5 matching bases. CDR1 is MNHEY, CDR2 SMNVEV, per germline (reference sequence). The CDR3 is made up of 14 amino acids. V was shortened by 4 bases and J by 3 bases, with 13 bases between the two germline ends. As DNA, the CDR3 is TGTGCCAGCAGTTGGCGGGCAGGCCTCTACGAGCAGTACTTC. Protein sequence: CASSWRAGLYEQYF.

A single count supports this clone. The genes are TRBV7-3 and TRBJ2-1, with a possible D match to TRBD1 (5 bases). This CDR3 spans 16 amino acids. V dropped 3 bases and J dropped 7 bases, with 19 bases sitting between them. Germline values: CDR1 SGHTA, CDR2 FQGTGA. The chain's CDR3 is CASSFIRGGRANEQFF. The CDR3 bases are TGTGCCAGCAGCTTCATCCGCGGCGGCAGGGCGAATGAGCAGTTCTTC.

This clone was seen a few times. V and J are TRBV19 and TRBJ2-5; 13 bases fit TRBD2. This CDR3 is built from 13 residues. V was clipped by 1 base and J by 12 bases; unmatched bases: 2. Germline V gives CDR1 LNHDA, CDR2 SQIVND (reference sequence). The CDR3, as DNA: TGTGCCAGTAGTATAGGGACTAGCGGGAGCAAGTACTTC. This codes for CASSIGTSGSKYF.

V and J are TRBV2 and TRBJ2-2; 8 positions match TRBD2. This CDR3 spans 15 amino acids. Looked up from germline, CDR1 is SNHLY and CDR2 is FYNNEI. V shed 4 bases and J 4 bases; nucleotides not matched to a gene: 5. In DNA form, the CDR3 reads TGTGCCAGCAGTGGGGGCGCGGGAGGCACCGGGGAGCTGTTTTTT. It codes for CASSGGAGGTGELFF.

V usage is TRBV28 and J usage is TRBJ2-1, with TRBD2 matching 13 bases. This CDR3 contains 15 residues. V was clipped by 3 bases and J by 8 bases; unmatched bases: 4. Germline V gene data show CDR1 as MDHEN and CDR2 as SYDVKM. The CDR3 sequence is CASSFGTSGMYEQFF. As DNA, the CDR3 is TGTGCCAGCAGTTTTGGGACTAGCGGGATGTATGAGCAGTTCTTC.

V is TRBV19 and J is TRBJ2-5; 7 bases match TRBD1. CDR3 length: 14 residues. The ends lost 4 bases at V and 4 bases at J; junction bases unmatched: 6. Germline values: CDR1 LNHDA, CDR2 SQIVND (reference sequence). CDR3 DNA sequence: TGTGCCAGTAGTACACAACAGGGGCCAGAGACCCAGTACTTC. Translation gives CASSTQQGPETQYF.

This chain's CDR3 is CASSLVLTGELFF. The CDR3 region has the DNA TGTGCCAGCAGCTTAGTGTTGACCGGGGAGCTGTTTTTT. This rearrangement joins TRBV7-8 to TRBJ2-2; D unclear. V lost 1 base and J 5 bases, leaving 5 bases between the germline ends. CDR3 length: 13 residues. Germline CDR1 is SGHVS and CDR2 is FQNEAQ.

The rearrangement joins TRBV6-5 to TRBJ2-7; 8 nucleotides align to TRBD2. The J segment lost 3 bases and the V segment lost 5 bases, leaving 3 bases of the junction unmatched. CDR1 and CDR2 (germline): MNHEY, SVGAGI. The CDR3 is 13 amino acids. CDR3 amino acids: CASSRTSLYEQYF. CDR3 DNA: TGTGCCAGCAGTCGGACTAGCCTCTACGAGCAGTACTTC.